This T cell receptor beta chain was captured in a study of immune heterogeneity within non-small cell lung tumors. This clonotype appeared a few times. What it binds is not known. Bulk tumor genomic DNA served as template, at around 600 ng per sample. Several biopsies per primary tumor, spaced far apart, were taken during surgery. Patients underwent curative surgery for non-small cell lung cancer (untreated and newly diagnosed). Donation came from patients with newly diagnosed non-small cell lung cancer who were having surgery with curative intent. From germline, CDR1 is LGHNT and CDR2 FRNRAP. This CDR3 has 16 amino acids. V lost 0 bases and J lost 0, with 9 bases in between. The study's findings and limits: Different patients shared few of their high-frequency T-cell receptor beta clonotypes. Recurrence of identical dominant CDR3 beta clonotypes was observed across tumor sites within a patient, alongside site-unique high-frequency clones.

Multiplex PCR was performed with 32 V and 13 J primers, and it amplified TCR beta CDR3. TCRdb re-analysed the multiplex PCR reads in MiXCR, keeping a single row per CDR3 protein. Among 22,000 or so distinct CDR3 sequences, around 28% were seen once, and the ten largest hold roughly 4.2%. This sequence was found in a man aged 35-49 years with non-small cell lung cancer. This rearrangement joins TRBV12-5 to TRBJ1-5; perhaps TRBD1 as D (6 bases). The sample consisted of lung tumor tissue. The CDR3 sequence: CASGLVTGDSNQPQHF. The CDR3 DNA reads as TGTGCTAGTGGTTTGGTGACAGGCGATAGCAATCAGCCCCAGCATTTT.